The 13 T cell receptor beta chains below all came from one sample that was sequenced in a study of CD8+ T cells in alopecia areata (dated by TCRdb to 2016 to 2019). Library preparation was by the immunoSEQ multiplex PCR assay. RNA was extracted from all samples and reverse transcribed into cDNA, which served as template for TCR sequencing. Entries here come from immuneACCESS through TCRdb and include only in-frame sequences with V and J called. Some clones fail to appear in such tables; in the studies checked, an unresolved V gene covers under half of the shortfall, and the cause of the remainder is unknown. This sample has about 150,000 clones in its table, and roughly 54% of those were observed once. The top ten constitute roughly 15% of the sample. In light of the paper, this sample's time point label describes: more than 3 weeks on oral tofacitinib. The meaning of the sample's treatment or condition label: oral pan-JAK inhibitor, 5-10 mg twice daily.

Sequencing used CD8+ T cells sorted from blood, obtained at week 4, from a patient treated with tofacitinib. These receptors came from a human donor with alopecia areata.

This chain uses TRBV29-1 with TRBJ2-2, with 7 nucleotides matching TRBD1. Germline trimming cut 6 bases from V and 3 bases from J; bases unmatched to any gene: 4. Looked up from germline, CDR1 is SQVTM and CDR2 is ANQGSEA. The CDR3 is 13 residues long. The chain's CDR3 is CSVDRDDTGELFF. CDR3 nucleotide sequence: TGCAGCGTCGACAGGGACGACACCGGGGAGCTGTTTTTT.

The gene calls are TRBV4-3 and TRBJ2-7; 8 bases are a match to TRBD2. The CDR3 loop spans 16 amino acids. The junction had 9 bases not matched to a gene; V was cut back by 1 base and J by 4 bases. Germline-derived CDR1 and CDR2 are LGHNA and YSLEER. CDR3 residues: CASSQGVALADYEQYF. CDR3 nucleotides: TGCGCCAGCAGCCAAGGTGTTGCACTAGCGGATTACGAGCAGTACTTC.

The chain joins TRBV30 to TRBJ1-5; no reliable D call. CDR3 length: 13 amino acids. Trimming shortened V by 0 bases and J by 3 bases, and 6 bases separated the two germline ends. Germline CDR1 and CDR2: GTSNPN and SVGIG (reference sequence). The chain's CDR3 is CAWSVAANQPQHF. Written as DNA, the CDR3 is TGTGCCTGGAGTGTAGCAGCCAATCAGCCCCAGCATTTT.

The rearrangement joins TRBV10-3 to TRBJ2-2; no definite D call. With 0 bases removed from V and 4 bases from J, the gap between germline ends came to 12 bases. Germline CDR1 and CDR2: ENHRY and SYGVKD. This CDR3 contains 16 residues. This chain's CDR3 is CAISESTSSRTGELFF. Written as DNA, the CDR3 is TGTGCCATCAGTGAGTCGACGTCTAGTCGCACCGGGGAGCTGTTTTTT.

V usage is TRBV21-1 and J usage is TRBJ2-7; TRBD1 was called by the table and not checked on the DNA. TRBV21-1 is shown as a pseudogene. This CDR3 is 13 amino acids long. CDR3 DNA: TGTGCCAGCAGCTTCGACAGGGGGCACGAGCAGTACTTC. Its translation: CASSFDRGHEQYF.

This chain joins TRBV7-8 and TRBJ1-4; D gene uncertain. From germline, CDR1 is SGHVS and CDR2 FQNEAQ. Trimming removed 3 bases from V and 7 bases from J, with 3 bases in between. This CDR3 spans 11 amino acids. The CDR3, as DNA: TGTGCCAGCAGCTTGACTGAAAAACTGTTTTTT. It yields the protein CASSLTEKLFF.

This clone appeared a few times. The V gene is TRBV6-5, the J gene TRBJ2-7; 8 positions match TRBD1. From germline, CDR1 is MNHEY and CDR2 SVGAGI. V lost 0 bases, J lost 3 bases, and 4 bases stayed unmatched. There are 15 residues in the CDR3. CDR3 nucleotides: TGTGCCAGCAGTTACTCTGGACAGGGCAGCTACGAGCAGTACTTC. Translating it yields CASSYSGQGSYEQYF.

The chain links TRBV7-9 to TRBJ2-7; the D gene could be TRBD1 or TRBD2 (7 bases each). Looked up from germline, CDR1 is SEHNR and CDR2 is FQNEAQ (reference sequence). V shed 1 base and J shed 3 bases, with 13 bases lying between them. The CDR3 is 15 amino acids. In nucleotides, the CDR3 is TGTGCCAGCAGCTTAGAAGACAGGGACTACTACGAGCAGTACTTC. This encodes CASSLEDRDYYEQYF.

The V call is TRBV4-1, the J call TRBJ1-2, with 8 bases lining up with TRBD1. Germline CDR1 MGHRA, CDR2 YSYEKL. The CDR3 extends over 13 amino acids. V was pared by 3 bases and J by 8 bases, with 5 bases of the junction left unmatched. The CDR3 DNA follows: TGCGCCAGCAGCCATCGGACAGGGTACGGCTACACCTTC. Its translation: CASSHRTGYGYTF.

This clone was seen only a few times. This chain links TRBV14 with TRBJ1-2; D ambiguous. The V gene's germline CDR1 is SGHDN and CDR2 FVKESK. The V end was cut by 4 bases, the J end by 6 bases, with 15 bases between. The CDR3 has 14 amino acids. For the CDR3, the DNA is TGTGCCAGCAGCCGATACGACGAAGTTAATGGCTACACCTTC. Its translation: CASSRYDEVNGYTF.

V and J are TRBV10-3 and TRBJ1-6; no reliable D call. Trimming removed 0 bases at V and 5 bases at J, with 8 bases between. This CDR3 is built from 15 residues. Per germline, CDR1 ENHRY and CDR2 SYGVKD. This CDR3 is CAISESRGNNSPLHF. The CDR3 DNA reads as TGTGCCATCAGTGAGTCGCGGGGAAATAATTCACCCCTCCACTTT.

Only a few counts were recorded for this clone. The chain uses TRBV30 and TRBJ2-3; tentatively, D is TRBD1 (6 bases). The CDR3 is made up of 14 amino acids. The germline V and J ends were trimmed by 5 bases and 0 bases, with 12 bases remaining between them. The germline V gene encodes CDR1 GTSNPN and CDR2 SVGIG (reference sequence). This CDR3 is CAWFRDTSTDTQYF. As DNA, the CDR3 is TGTGCCTGGTTCCGGGACACCAGCACAGATACGCAGTATTTT.

The V and J genes are TRBV5-6 and TRBJ2-1; TRBD2 matches at 12 bases. From germline, CDR1 is SGHDT and CDR2 YYEEEE. Trimming cost V 4 bases and J 4 bases; bases outside gene matches: 9. There are 17 residues in the CDR3. This chain's CDR3 is CASSPASGGVWYNEQFF. The CDR3 nucleotides are TGTGCCAGCAGCCCCGCTAGCGGGGGGGTATGGTACAATGAGCAGTTCTTC. Using reference TRBV5-6 and TRBJ2-1 for the parts outside the CDR3, the full variable domain is DAGVTQSPTHLIKTRGQQVTLRCSPKSGHDTVSWYQQALGQGPQFIFQYYEEEERQRGNFPDRFSGHQFPNYSSELNVNALLLGDSALYLCASSPASGGVWYNEQFFGPGTRLTVL.